The rows below give T cell receptor beta chains drawn from one sample of a study of CD4+ T cells in melanoma. TCRdb keeps only in-frame clones here, not all; method: immunoSEQ multiplex PCR. The data show around 100,000 clones, about 90% seen once. The sample consisted of peripheral blood. The receptors originated from a human donor with melanoma. Each CDR3 is given with its conserved first and last residue. A D gene is named only where the DNA matches it firmly. A row's size may be missing; if present it is once, few, many or a size class.

v_gene	abundance	d_gene	j_gene	CDR3aa	CDR3nt
TRBV7-2	NA	TRBD2	TRBJ2-3	CASSLVASGVTDTQYF	TGTGCCAGCAGCCTCGTGGCTAGCGGGGTTACAGATACGCAGTATTTT
TRBV11-3	NA	TRBD2	TRBJ2-5	CASSLGRFGGGPQETQYF	TGTGCCAGCAGCTTAGGGAGGTTTGGCGGGGGGCCGCAAGAGACCCAGTACTTC
TRBV28	NA	NA	TRBJ1-4	CASRQANEKLFF	TGTGCCAGCAGACAGGCTAATGAAAAACTGTTTTTT
TRBV19	NA	NA	TRBJ2-3	CASSKQGWPPDTQYF	TGTGCCAGTAGTAAACAGGGTTGGCCGCCCGATACGCAGTATTTT
TRBV7-6	NA	TRBD1	TRBJ2-5	CASSLARDRGETQYF	TGTGCCAGCAGCTTAGCCAGGGACAGGGGGGAGACCCAGTACTTC
TRBV7-9	NA	TRBD1	TRBJ1-1	CASSPRQGTATEAFF	TGTGCCAGCAGCCCTCGACAGGGTACCGCCACTGAAGCTTTCTTT
TRBV7-2	NA	NA	TRBJ2-3	CASSLAVGSDTQYF	TGTGCCAGCAGCTTAGCGGTGGGATCAGATACGCAGTATTTT
TRBV28	NA	TRBD1	TRBJ1-2	CASDRAGTTNYGYTF	TGTGCCAGCGACAGGGCAGGAACTACTAACTATGGCTACACCTTC
TRBV28	NA	NA	TRBJ2-1	CASTPLGTWYSYNEQFF	TGTGCCAGCACCCCTTTGGGCACTTGGTACTCCTACAATGAGCAGTTCTTC
TRBV2	NA	NA	TRBJ2-3	CASLAYPVGDTQYF	TGTGCCAGCCTAGCCTATCCGGTCGGGGATACGCAGTATTTT
TRBV5-4	NA	NA	TRBJ1-1	CASSLVPDTEAFF	TGTGCCAGCAGCTTGGTCCCCGACACTGAAGCTTTCTTT
TRBV13	NA	NA	TRBJ2-1	CASSLGGLSSYNEQFF	TGTGCCAGCAGCTTAGGTGGCCTTAGCTCCTACAATGAGCAGTTCTTC
TRBV30	NA	NA	TRBJ2-7	CAWSGSRWGFSLSYEQYF	TGTGCCTGGAGTGGGTCTCGGTGGGGCTTTAGTCTCTCCTACGAGCAGTACTTC
TRBV11-2	once	TRBD2	TRBJ2-7	CASSSSPGLAASYEQYF	TGTGCCAGCAGCTCCTCTCCCGGACTAGCGGCGTCCTACGAGCAGTACTTC
TRBV4-3	NA	TRBD2	TRBJ2-2	CASSQDLVASGRAELGELFF	TGCGCCAGCAGCCAAGATTTGGTGGCTAGCGGGAGGGCCGAGCTGGGGGAGCTGTTTTTT
TRBV28	NA	NA	TRBJ1-2	CASTTTRQNPKSYGYTF	TGTGCCAGCACTACCACCAGACAGAACCCAAAGAGCTATGGCTACACCTTC
TRBV28	NA	NA	TRBJ2-5	CASRPQTGQETQYF	TGTGCCAGCAGGCCTCAGACAGGTCAAGAGACCCAGTACTTC
TRBV5-5	NA	NA	TRBJ2-7	CASSLSTGEHYGQYF	TGTGCCAGCAGCTTGTCGACCGGGGAGCACTACGGGCAGTACTTC
TRBV28	NA	TRBD2	TRBJ2-2	CASSLLSGGYTGELFF	TGTGCCAGCAGTCTTCTTAGCGGGGGCTACACCGGGGAGCTGTTTTTT
TRBV27	NA	TRBD2	TRBJ2-1	CASSLTSGIMSEQFF	TGTGCCAGCAGTTTGACTAGCGGGATAATGAGTGAGCAGTTCTTC
TRBV10-3	NA	NA	TRBJ1-5	CAISEYRGPQHF	TGTGCCATCAGTGAGTATCGGGGGCCCCAGCATTTT
TRBV27	NA	TRBD1	TRBJ2-2	CASSYGTGANTGELFF	TGTGCCAGCAGTTATGGGACAGGGGCGAACACCGGGGAGCTGTTTTTT
TRBV6-5	NA	TRBD1	TRBJ1-2	CASRHGQGNYGYTF	TGTGCCAGCAGACACGGACAGGGGAACTATGGCTACACCTTC
TRBV7-3	NA	NA	TRBJ2-3	CASSPPGLTDTQYF	TGTGCCAGCAGCCCCCCGGGACTTACAGATACGCAGTATTTT
TRBV18	NA	NA	TRBJ1-3	CASSLGQSSGNTIYF	TGTGCCAGCTCACTCGGACAGAGCTCTGGAAACACCATATATTTT
TRBV5-4	NA	TRBD2	TRBJ2-7	CASSPGGGFGYEQYF	TGTGCCAGCAGCCCCGGGGGGGGTTTTGGGTACGAGCAGTACTTC
TRBV7-3	NA	NA	TRBJ2-7	CASSLYGTNEEQYF	TGTGCCAGCAGCCTCTACGGGACGAATGAGGAGCAGTACTTC
TRBV9	NA	NA	TRBJ1-1	CASSVVLGGNTEAFF	TGTGCCAGCAGCGTAGTTTTGGGGGGGAACACTGAAGCTTTCTTT
TRBV19	NA	NA	TRBJ1-2	CASSISRKAYGYTF	TGTGCCAGTAGTATTAGCCGGAAGGCCTATGGCTACACCTTC
TRBV5-5	NA	TRBD2	TRBJ2-3	CASSKYSGGDTQYF	TGTGCCAGCAGCAAATATAGCGGGGGAGATACGCAGTATTTT
TRBV5-5	NA	NA	TRBJ2-7	CASSLVGGSEAEQYF	TGTGCCAGCAGCTTGGTGGGGGGCAGTGAGGCCGAGCAGTACTTC
TRBV4-1	NA	TRBD2	TRBJ2-1	CASSQDTSGRYEQFF	TGCGCCAGCAGCCAAGACACTAGCGGGAGGTATGAGCAGTTCTTC
TRBV4-3	NA	NA	TRBJ2-3	CASSQERRDTQYF	TGCGCCAGCAGCCAAGAACGTAGAGATACGCAGTATTTT
TRBV9	NA	NA	TRBJ2-2	CASSVESLGAGELFF	TGTGCCAGCAGCGTAGAATCACTAGGGGCCGGGGAGCTGTTTTTT
TRBV7-2	NA	NA	TRBJ1-2	CASLLAWPSYGYTF	TGTGCCAGCCTGCTGGCTTGGCCGAGCTATGGCTACACCTTC
TRBV29-1	once	NA	TRBJ1-4	CSVERVGVNEKLFF	TGCAGCGTTGAAAGGGTCGGCGTTAATGAAAAACTGTTTTTT
TRBV5-1	NA	NA	TRBJ2-7	CASRARAEQYF	TGCGCCAGCAGAGCTAGGGCCGAGCAGTACTTC
TRBV11-3	NA	NA	TRBJ2-5	CASSSLLGETQYF	TGTGCCAGCAGCTCCCTCCTAGGGGAGACCCAGTACTTC
TRBV7-9	NA	NA	TRBJ1-2	CASSFKQGHGYTF	TGTGCCAGCAGTTTCAAACAGGGACATGGCTACACCTTC
TRBV7-8	NA	TRBD1	TRBJ1-5	CASSYTGGWGQPQHF	TGTGCCAGCAGCTACACAGGGGGCTGGGGTCAGCCCCAGCATTTT
TRBV6-4	NA	TRBD1	TRBJ2-3	CASSQTGVRTDTQYF	TGTGCCAGCAGCCAAACAGGGGTACGAACAGATACGCAGTATTTT
TRBV7-8	NA	TRBD1	TRBJ1-5	CASSSGQSNQPQHF	TGTGCCAGCAGCTCGGGACAGAGCAATCAGCCCCAGCATTTT
TRBV27	NA	TRBD2	TRBJ2-5	CASSFTSGVKTQYF	TGTGCCAGCAGTTTTACTAGCGGGGTAAAGACCCAGTACTTC
TRBV9	NA	NA	TRBJ2-1	CASSIGGGYNEQFF	TGTGCCAGCAGCATAGGGGGGGGTTACAATGAGCAGTTCTTC
TRBV18	few	NA	TRBJ2-7	CASSPGLVSYEQYF	TGTGCCAGCTCACCGGGGCTAGTGTCCTACGAGCAGTACTTC
TRBV21-1	NA	NA	TRBJ1-1	CASSKAWGGRTEAFF	TGTGCCAGCAGCAAAGCCTGGGGAGGGAGAACTGAAGCTTTCTTT
TRBV7-2	NA	NA	TRBJ1-2	CASSLEGSPYGYTF	TGTGCCAGCAGCTTAGAGGGCAGCCCTTATGGCTACACCTTC
TRBV7-2	NA	NA	TRBJ2-1	CASSLDFYNEQFF	TGTGCCAGCAGCTTAGATTTCTACAATGAGCAGTTCTTC
TRBV19	once	TRBD1	TRBJ2-7	CASSLDRDYEQYF	TGTGCCAGTTCCCTGGACAGGGACTACGAGCAGTACTTC
TRBV10-3	once	TRBD1	TRBJ2-3	CAISGGQADTQYF	TGTGCCATCAGTGGTGGACAGGCAGATACGCAGTATTTT
TRBV7-9	NA	TRBD2	TRBJ2-3	CASSLALAGERTDTQYF	TGTGCCAGCAGCTTAGCGCTAGCGGGGGAACGCACAGATACGCAGTATTTT
TRBV7-2	NA	TRBD1	TRBJ2-7	CASSLRDRGVREQYF	TGTGCCAGCAGCCTCCGGGACAGGGGAGTAAGGGAGCAGTACTTC
TRBV7-9	NA	TRBD1	TRBJ2-1	CASSLGTGDEFF	TGTGCCAGCAGCTTAGGGACAGGGGATGAGTTCTTC
TRBV11-2	NA	NA	TRBJ1-1	CASSRGRHTEAFF	TGTGCCAGCAGCCGGGGACGGCACACTGAAGCTTTCTTT